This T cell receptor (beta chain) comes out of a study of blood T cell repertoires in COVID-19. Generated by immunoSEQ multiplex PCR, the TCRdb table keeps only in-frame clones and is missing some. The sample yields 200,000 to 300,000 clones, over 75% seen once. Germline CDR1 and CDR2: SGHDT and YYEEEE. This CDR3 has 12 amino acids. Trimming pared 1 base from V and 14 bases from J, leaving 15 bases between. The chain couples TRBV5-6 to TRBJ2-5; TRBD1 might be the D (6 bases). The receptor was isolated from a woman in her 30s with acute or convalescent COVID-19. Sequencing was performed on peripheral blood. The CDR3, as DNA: TGTGCCAGCAGCTTGTTCATGGACAGTCCTTACTTC. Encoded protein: CASSLFMDSPYF.